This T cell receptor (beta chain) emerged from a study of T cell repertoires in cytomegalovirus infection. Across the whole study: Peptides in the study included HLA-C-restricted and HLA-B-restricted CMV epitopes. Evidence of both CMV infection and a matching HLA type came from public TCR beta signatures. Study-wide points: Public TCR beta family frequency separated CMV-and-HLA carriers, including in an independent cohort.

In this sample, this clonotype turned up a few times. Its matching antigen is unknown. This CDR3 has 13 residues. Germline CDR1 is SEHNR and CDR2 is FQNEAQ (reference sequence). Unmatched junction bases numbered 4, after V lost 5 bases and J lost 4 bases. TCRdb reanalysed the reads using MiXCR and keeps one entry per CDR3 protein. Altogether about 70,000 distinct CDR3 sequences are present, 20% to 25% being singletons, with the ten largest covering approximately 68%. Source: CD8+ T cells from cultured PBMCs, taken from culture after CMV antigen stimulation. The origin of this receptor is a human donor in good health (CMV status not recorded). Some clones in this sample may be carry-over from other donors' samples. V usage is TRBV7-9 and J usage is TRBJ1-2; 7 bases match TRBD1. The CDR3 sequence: CASSKQGTYGYTF. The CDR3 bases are TGTGCCAGCAGCAAACAGGGGACCTATGGCTACACCTTC.